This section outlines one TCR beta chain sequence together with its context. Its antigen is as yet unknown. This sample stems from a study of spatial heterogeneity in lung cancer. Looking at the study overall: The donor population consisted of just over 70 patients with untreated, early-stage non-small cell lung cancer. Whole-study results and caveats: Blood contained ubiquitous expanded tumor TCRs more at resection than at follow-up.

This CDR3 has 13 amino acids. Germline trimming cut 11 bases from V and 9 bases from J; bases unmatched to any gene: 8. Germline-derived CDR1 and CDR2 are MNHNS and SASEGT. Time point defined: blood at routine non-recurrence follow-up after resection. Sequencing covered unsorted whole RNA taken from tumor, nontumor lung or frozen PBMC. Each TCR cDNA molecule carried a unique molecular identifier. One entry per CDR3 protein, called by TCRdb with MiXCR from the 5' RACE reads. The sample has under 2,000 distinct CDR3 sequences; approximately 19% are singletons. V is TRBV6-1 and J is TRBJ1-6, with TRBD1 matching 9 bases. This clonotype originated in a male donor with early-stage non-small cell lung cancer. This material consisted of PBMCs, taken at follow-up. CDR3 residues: CAGGTGGSSPLHF. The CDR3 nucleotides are TGTGCCGGAGGTACAGGGGGCAGTTCACCCCTCCACTTT.